This entry concerns a single TCR beta chain. Libraries were prepared by immunoSEQ multiplex PCR; TCRdb keeps only in-frame clonotypes and omits some of them. The table has nearly 9,500 clones, 33% seen once. Co-plating was performed using around 200,000 CFSE-labeled responder cells and around 200,000 irradiated, violet-dye-labeled stimulator cells. Both CD3+CD4+ and CD3+CD8+ responders that were proliferating and CFSE-low underwent sorting after the reaction. These data come from a study of graft-versus-host responses after intestinal transplantation. For the study at large: Those transplanted obtained multivisceral, liver-intestinal, or isolated intestinal grafts. All of the recipients had induction that used anti-thymocyte globulin, then tacrolimus and steroids for 2 to 3 years.

The CDR3 extends over 19 amino acids. CDR1 is SGHTA, CDR2 FQGTGA, per germline. V gave up 3 bases and J gave up 6 bases, with 28 bases separating them. Whole-study results and caveats: Recipient marrow showed GvH clones, some seen first in ileum or blood.

The chain recombines TRBV7-3 with TRBJ2-3, with D perhaps TRBD2 (8 bases). The receptor's source is a human patient who was an organ donor for intestinal transplantation. The sample in question was alloreactive CD8+ T cells from a mixed lymphocyte reaction culture, obtained before transplantation. Documented subset: CFSE-low proliferating T cells sorted from approximately six-day pre-transplant mixed lymphocyte reaction (GvH or HvG direction). The CDR3 DNA reads TGTGCCAGCAGCTTCGACAGGGAACCGGCGGGGGGTGTTGTTGATACGCAGTATTTT. Its translation is CASSFDREPAGGVVDTQYF.